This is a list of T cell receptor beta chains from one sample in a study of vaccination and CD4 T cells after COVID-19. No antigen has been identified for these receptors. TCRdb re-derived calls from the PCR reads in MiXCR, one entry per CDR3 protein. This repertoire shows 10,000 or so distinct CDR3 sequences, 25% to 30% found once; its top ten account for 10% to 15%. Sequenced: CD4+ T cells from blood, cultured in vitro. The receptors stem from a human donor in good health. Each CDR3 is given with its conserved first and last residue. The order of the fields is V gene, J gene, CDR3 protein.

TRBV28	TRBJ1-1	CASSLLIGTGSEAFF
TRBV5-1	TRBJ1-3	CASSDPGQGSGNAIYF
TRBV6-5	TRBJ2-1	CASSYSKSSGKLEQFF
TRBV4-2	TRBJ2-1	CASSQPGLSSYNEQFF
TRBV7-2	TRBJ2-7	CASSHPALAFYKQYF
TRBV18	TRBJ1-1	CASSPKGQETEAFF
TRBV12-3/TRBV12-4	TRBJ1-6	CASSTTGAVNSPLHF
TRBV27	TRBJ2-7	CASSLPGTGRWDEQYF
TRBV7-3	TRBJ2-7	CASSPSGGGGPHEQYF
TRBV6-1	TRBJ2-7	CVSFRTGHSYEQYF
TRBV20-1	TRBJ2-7	CSATRRPFAMEQYF
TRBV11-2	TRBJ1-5	CASSVPGSNQPQHF
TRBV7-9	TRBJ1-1	CASSFKVGGEAFF
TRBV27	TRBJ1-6	CASSLGTGNSPLHF
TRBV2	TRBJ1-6	CASKVGGAGAPLHF
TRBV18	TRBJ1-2	CASSPDKVSGYTF
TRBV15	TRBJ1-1	CATSRPTPGGTEAFF
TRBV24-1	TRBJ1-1	CATSDLTGGREEAFF
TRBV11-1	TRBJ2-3	CASSLVLDTQYF
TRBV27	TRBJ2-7	CASSLGLLYEQYF
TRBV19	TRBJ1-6	CASSPGGSYNSPLHF
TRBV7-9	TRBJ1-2	CASSLDGTGAYGYTF
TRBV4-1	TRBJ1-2	CASSQDTQGNYGYTF
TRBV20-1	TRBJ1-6	CSASNVGSPYNSLLHF
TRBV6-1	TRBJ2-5	CASSNRVGSQETQYF
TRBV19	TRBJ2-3	CASSTPGLAGVADTQYF
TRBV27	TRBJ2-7	CASSNSGTYNYEQYF
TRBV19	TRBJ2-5	CASSSRDRQETQYF